Listed here are 11 T cell receptor beta chains from one sample, sequenced in a study of cytomegalovirus exposure and HLA in healthy donors. Measured with immunoSEQ multiplex PCR; TCRdb has only the in-frame clones, and not every one. Among about 140,000 clones listed, roughly nine tenths were seen once. Sequencing was done on a sample of PBMCs. These receptors all stem from a man between 18 and 35 years old in good health and CMV-seronegative.

The chain joins TRBV6-5 to TRBJ2-7, with no clear D. The CDR3 is 14 amino acids. With 5 bases removed from V and 3 bases from J, the gap between germline ends came to 14 bases. Germline V CDR1 and CDR2: MNHEY, SVGAGI. CDR3 nucleotide sequence: TGTGCCAGCAGTAACATGGGCATGGTCTACGAGCAGTACTTC. Its protein is CASSNMGMVYEQYF.

This chain joins TRBV4-2 and TRBJ2-2, with a possible D match to TRBD2 (6 bases). Germline V CDR1 and CDR2: LGHNA, YNFKEQ. The CDR3 runs 14 residues. V was trimmed by 1 base and J by 7 bases, leaving 10 bases between them. DNA of the CDR3: TGTGCCAGCAGCCAAGTGTCGGGGGACGGGGAGCTGTTTTTT. This translates into CASSQVSGDGELFF.

The chain combines TRBV15 with TRBJ1-2, with TRBD1 matching 10 bases. CDR1 is LNHNV, CDR2 YYDKDF, per germline (reference sequence). The CDR3 spans 16 residues. Unmatched junction bases numbered 4, after V lost 0 bases and J lost 3 bases. The CDR3 here is CATSRDGTGEDYGYTF. The CDR3 DNA follows: TGTGCCACCAGCAGAGACGGGACAGGGGAAGACTATGGCTACACCTTC.

The V gene is TRBV4-3, the J gene TRBJ2-7; weak D call: TRBD2 (5 bases). The CDR3 extends over 15 amino acids. Deletions cut 0 bases from V and 0 bases from J, with 9 bases between. Germline V gives CDR1 LGHNA, CDR2 YSLEER. Here the CDR3 DNA reads TGCGCCAGCAGCCAAGATCAGGCGGGCTCCTACGAGCAGTACTTC. Amino acid sequence: CASSQDQAGSYEQYF.

The rearrangement uses TRBV7-2 and TRBJ2-7; D is perhaps TRBD1 (5 bases). In germline, CDR1 is SGHTA, CDR2 FQGNSA. The CDR3 runs 16 residues. V gave up 5 bases and J gave up 3 bases, with 20 bases separating them. Here the CDR3 reads CASSAIQGRVVYEQYF. In DNA, the CDR3 is TGTGCCAGCAGCGCCATCCAGGGCCGGGTGGTCTACGAGCAGTACTTC.

This sequence joins TRBV7-9 and TRBJ2-1; TRBD2 matches at 13 bases. The length of the CDR3 is 18 residues. Germline V gene sequence: CDR1 SEHNR, CDR2 FQNEAQ (reference sequence). V was pared by 2 bases and J by 12 bases, with 16 bases of the junction left unmatched. The CDR3 DNA is TGTGCCAGCAGCTTACTGTCTTCTTGGACTAGCGGGGGCTTAGGGCAGTTCTTC. Residues: CASSLLSSWTSGGLGQFF.

The chain links TRBV11-1 to TRBJ2-5; D is unresolved. Trimming cost V 4 bases and J 5 bases, with 5 bases left between them. Germline loops: CDR1 SGHAT, CDR2 FQDESV (reference sequence). There are 11 residues in the CDR3. The CDR3 spells CASSSRETQYF. The CDR3 coding sequence is TGTGCCAGCAGCTCCCGGGAGACCCAGTACTTC.

V is TRBV20-1 and J is TRBJ2-7, with a tentative D call TRBD1 (5 bases). Germline values: CDR1 DFQATT, CDR2 SNEGSKA (reference sequence). The ends were cut back, 5 bases at V and 6 bases at J, with 11 bases in the middle. The CDR3 totals 11 residues. CDR3 sequence: CSAEQAGEQYF. CDR3 coding DNA: TGCAGTGCTGAACAGGCCGGCGAGCAGTACTTC.

The gene calls are TRBV20-1 and TRBJ1-1; possibly TRBD1 for D (5 bases). CDR1 and CDR2 from the germline V gene are DFQATT and SNEGSKA (reference sequence). The CDR3 has 8 amino acids. The CDR3 bases are TGCACGCTCACAGGAGCTTTCTTT. This gives the protein CTLTGAFF.

The count of this clone is one. The V call is TRBV11-2, the J call TRBJ1-4; TRBD1 agrees at 7 bases. Germline CDR1 reads SGHAT; CDR2 reads FQNNGV. V lost 5 bases to trimming and J lost 0 bases; unmatched junction nucleotides: 9. The CDR3 runs 17 residues. The CDR3 bases are TGTGCCAGCAGCCCCCAGGGACAGTTTGCAACTAATGAAAAACTGTTTTTT. Encoded protein: CASSPQGQFATNEKLFF. The whole variable domain, filled in from reference TRBV11-2 and TRBJ1-4, reads EAGVAQSPRYKIIEKRQSVAFWCNPISGHATLYWYQQILGQGPKLLIQFQNNGVVDDSQLPKDRFSAERLKGVDSTLKIQPAKLEDSAVYLCASSPQGQFATNEKLFFGSGTQLSVL.

J is TRBJ2-4 and V is TRBV28; a weak D match, TRBD1 (6 bases). V was shortened by 3 bases and J by 0 bases, with 21 bases between the two germline ends. The CDR3 spans 19 residues. From germline, CDR1 is MDHEN and CDR2 SYDVKM. The CDR3 loop is CASSFFPRGEGIAKNIQYF. CDR3 nucleotides: TGTGCCAGCAGTTTCTTCCCCAGGGGAGAAGGGATAGCCAAAAACATTCAGTACTTC.